Listed below are T cell receptor beta chains from one sample, sequenced in a study of Tregs in tolerant kidney transplant recipients. Assay: immunoSEQ multiplex PCR; the TCRdb copy retains only in-frame clones and omits some. The profile covers some 71,000 clones, with roughly nine tenths appearing a single time and 0.35% to 0.5% taken by the ten largest. The source was CD4+ T cells from blood, collected before the transplant. The receptors shown here come from a human donor who received a combined kidney and bone marrow transplant. Both conserved end residues are part of each CDR3. D genes are given only for firm matches. The size of a clone is reported for some rows only, either as once, few or many, or as a class for expanded clones.

j_call v_call d_call clone_size cdr3_aa cdr3_nt
TRBJ2-1 TRBV11-1 TRBD2 NA CASGAGTSYNEQFF TGTGCCAGCGGCGCCGGGACTAGCTACAATGAGCAGTTCTTC
TRBJ2-3 TRBV19 TRBD2 once CASNPGTSGRVDTQYF TGTGCCAGTAACCCCGGGACTAGCGGGAGAGTTGATACGCAGTATTTT
TRBJ2-3 TRBV7-3 TRBD2 NA CASGVTSGSRDTQYF TGTGCCAGCGGCGTGACTAGCGGGAGTCGAGATACGCAGTATTTT
TRBJ2-5 TRBV5-1 NA few CASSPAGAGAQETQYF TGCGCCAGCAGCCCTGCAGGGGCAGGGGCCCAAGAGACCCAGTACTTC
TRBJ2-7 TRBV10-3 TRBD1 NA CAISGDRGGEQYF TGTGCCATCAGCGGGGACAGGGGGGGCGAGCAGTACTTC
TRBJ2-2 TRBV2 NA NA CASRRGTGELFF TGTGCCAGCAGAAGGGGGACCGGGGAGCTGTTTTTT
TRBJ2-1 TRBV30 NA few CAWGGRVSYNEQFF TGTGCCTGGGGGGGGAGAGTATCCTACAATGAGCAGTTCTTC
TRBJ2-1 TRBV7-2 TRBD2 NA CASSLGTMGTSGNYNEQFF TGTGCCAGCAGCTTAGGGACCATGGGGACTAGCGGGAACTACAATGAGCAGTTCTTC
TRBJ1-5 TRBV28 NA NA CASGAGDQPQHF TGTGCCAGCGGGGCAGGGGATCAGCCCCAGCATTTT
TRBJ2-5 TRBV29-1 TRBD2 NA CSVQLLAGSQETQYF TGCAGCGTTCAGCTCCTAGCGGGGAGTCAAGAGACCCAGTACTTC
TRBJ1-2 TRBV11-2 TRBD1 NA CASSLRSGQGNYGYTF TGTGCCAGCAGCCTTAGATCGGGACAGGGCAACTATGGCTACACCTTC
TRBJ1-2 TRBV19 NA few CASRPGSYGYTF TGTGCCAGTAGGCCGGGATCCTATGGCTACACCTTC
TRBJ1-2 TRBV5-1 TRBD1 NA CASSIETGGHGYTF TGCGCCAGCAGCATAGAGACAGGGGGCCATGGCTACACCTTC
TRBJ1-2 TRBV18 TRBD1 NA CASSPGQGDYGYTF TGTGCCAGCTCACCAGGACAGGGGGACTATGGCTACACCTTC
TRBJ2-1 TRBV11-1 NA NA CASSLGGRRAGEQFF TGTGCCAGCAGCTTAGGTGGGCGGAGGGCTGGTGAGCAGTTCTTC
TRBJ2-3 TRBV15 NA NA CATSREVGVDTQYF TGTGCCACCAGCAGAGAAGTCGGTGTAGATACGCAGTATTTT
TRBJ2-3 TRBV28 TRBD2 NA CASRSAAGGTDTQYF TGTGCCAGCAGATCGGCAGCGGGAGGGACAGATACGCAGTATTTT
TRBJ2-2 TRBV7-3 TRBD2 NA CASSQYSGMNTGELFF TGTGCCAGCAGCCAATATAGCGGGATGAACACCGGGGAGCTGTTTTTT